These T cell receptor beta chains were read from a single sample in a study of cytomegalovirus exposure and HLA in healthy donors. Sequencing used immunoSEQ multiplex PCR; TCRdb keeps in-frame clones, though not all of them. The data hold under 250,000 clones, with roughly 73% observed a single time. The sequenced sample consisted of PBMCs. The receptors originated from a boy aged 5 to 17 in good health and CMV-seronegative. Both conserved end residues are part of each CDR3. D genes are given only for firm matches.

V: TRBV6-5
D: -
CDR3: CASTNQAGWETQYF

V: TRBV30
D: -
CDR3: CALVGGGALNEQYF

V: TRBV4-1
D: -
CDR3: CASTSGSEQYF

V: TRBV6-5
D: TRBD1
CDR3: CASSYRTGTTEAFF

V: TRBV7-9
D: TRBD1
CDR3: CASSQGQRSHNEQFF

V: TRBV18
D: -
CDR3: CASSPRLYEQYF

V: TRBV30
D: TRBD1
CDR3: CAWSTGVQPQHF

V: TRBV4-1
D: TRBD1
CDR3: CASSLSDRQGRYGYTF

V: TRBV4-1
D: -
CDR3: CASSQERIEQFF

V: TRBV27
D: TRBD2
CDR3: CASSPWGGNSYNEQFF

V: TRBV6-5
D: TRBD2
CDR3: CASSDLAGASDTQYF

V: TRBV10-1
D: -
CDR3: CASSEWAGAPHDTEAFF

V: TRBV12-5
D: -
CDR3: CASGAPGDLGPQHF

V: TRBV29-1
D: -
CDR3: CSVHVSGANVLTF

V: TRBV29-1
D: -
CDR3: CSATGTSGPRAQYF

V: TRBV19
D: TRBD1
CDR3: CASSIGTGDPLHF

V: TRBV9
D: TRBD2
CDR3: CASSGTGGIYEQYF

V: TRBV5-1
D: -
CDR3: CASSFQTAMNTEAFF

V: TRBV14
D: -
CDR3: CASSSLEGTEAFF

V: TRBV15
D: TRBD2
CDR3: CATSRGTSGVNEQFF

V: TRBV18
D: -
CDR3: CASSPDSQETQYF

V: TRBV29-1
D: -
CDR3: CSVFIRARSYNEQFF

V: TRBV6-5
D: -
CDR3: CASSYQAGNTEAFF

V: TRBV5-6
D: -
CDR3: CASSLLRGSDEKLFF

V: TRBV6-4
D: -
CDR3: CASSDSHNEQFF

V: TRBV4-1
D: TRBD1
CDR3: CASSQGRGILGQGRQPQHF

V: TRBV6-5
D: TRBD1
CDR3: CASSTRDSWDEKLFF

V: TRBV4-1
D: TRBD2
CDR3: CASSREGLAGAETQYF

V: TRBV25-1
D: TRBD1
CDR3: CASSDYRQGYGYTF

V: TRBV30
D: -
CDR3: CAWPPSGGKNYGYTF

V: TRBV6-5
D: -
CDR3: CATRGITSGNTIYF

V: TRBV5-6
D: TRBD1
CDR3: CASSLHGTGVDYGYTF

V: TRBV25-1
D: TRBD1
CDR3: CASSVRRGHEQYF

V: TRBV11-2
D: -
CDR3: CASSLGPVSGNTIYF

V: TRBV7-2
D: TRBD1
CDR3: CASSLRATGGEKLFF

V: TRBV2
D: -
CDR3: CASSVLRLSYEQYF

V: TRBV29-1
D: -
CDR3: CSVTPHGPGELFF

V: TRBV5-4
D: -
CDR3: CASTRPQGSNYGYTF

V: TRBV5-6
D: TRBD1
CDR3: CASSLRTGRDEQYF

V: TRBV11-3
D: TRBD2
CDR3: CATERGYNEQFF

V: TRBV19
D: -
CDR3: CASSIVGGLINGYTF

V: TRBV5-1
D: -
CDR3: CASSFDRQNTEAFF

V: TRBV11-2
D: -
CDR3: CASSSRTDYGYTF

V: TRBV18
D: -
CDR3: CASSPSSYEQYF